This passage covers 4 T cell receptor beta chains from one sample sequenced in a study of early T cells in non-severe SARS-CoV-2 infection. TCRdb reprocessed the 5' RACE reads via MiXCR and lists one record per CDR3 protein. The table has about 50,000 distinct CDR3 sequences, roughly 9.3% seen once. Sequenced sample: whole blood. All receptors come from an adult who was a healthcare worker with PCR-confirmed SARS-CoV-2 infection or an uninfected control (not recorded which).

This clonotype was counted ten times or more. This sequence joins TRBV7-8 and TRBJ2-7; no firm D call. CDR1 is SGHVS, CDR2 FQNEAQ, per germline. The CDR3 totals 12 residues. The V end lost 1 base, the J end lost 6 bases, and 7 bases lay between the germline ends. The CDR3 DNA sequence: TGTGCCAGCAGCTTAGACCCTACCGAGCAGTACTTC. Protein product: CASSLDPTEQYF.

The CDR3 DNA reads as TGTGCCTGGAGTTCCAGGCCGGGGATATACAATGAGCAGTTCTTC. Protein sequence: CAWSSRPGIYNEQFF. The rearrangement links TRBV30 to TRBJ2-1; D might be TRBD2 (5 bases). Germline CDR1 reads GTSNPN; CDR2 reads SVGIG (reference sequence). Trimming stripped 2 bases from V and 4 bases from J, with 15 bases between. The CDR3 is 15 amino acids.

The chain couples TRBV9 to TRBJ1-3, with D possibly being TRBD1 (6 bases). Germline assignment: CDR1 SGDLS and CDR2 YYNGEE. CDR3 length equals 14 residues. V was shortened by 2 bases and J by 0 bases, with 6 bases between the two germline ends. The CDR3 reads CASSVDSSGNTIYF. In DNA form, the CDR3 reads TGTGCCAGCAGCGTGGACAGCTCTGGAAACACCATATATTTT.

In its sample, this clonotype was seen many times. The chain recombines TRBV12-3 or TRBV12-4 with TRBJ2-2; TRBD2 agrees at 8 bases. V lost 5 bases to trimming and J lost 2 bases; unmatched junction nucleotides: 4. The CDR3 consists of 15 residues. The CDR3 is CASSPRTSNTGELFF. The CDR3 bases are TGTGCCAGCAGTCCACGGACTAGCAACACCGGGGAGCTGTTTTTT.